A selection of T cell receptor beta chains follows, all from one sample in a study of blood T cell repertoires in COVID-19. Clones were sequenced by immunoSEQ multiplex PCR, and TCRdb holds only the in-frame ones, with some missing. Of over 65,000 clones in the sample, 80% to 95% are singletons; the top ten hold roughly 0.73%. The sample consisted of peripheral blood. Receptors originate from an elderly woman with acute or convalescent COVID-19. Each CDR3 is given with its conserved first and last residue. The D gene is left open where the match is weak. Part of the rows lack a size; the others show once, few, many or a class for expanded clones.

d_gene	j_gene	abundance	v_gene	CDR3aa	CDR3nt
-	TRBJ2-7	-	TRBV4-3	CASSQDFMDTSSYEQYF	TGCGCCAGCAGCCAAGATTTTATGGACACGAGCTCCTACGAGCAGTACTTC
TRBD1	TRBJ1-2	-	TRBV11-2	CASSPGTELFYGYTF	TGTGCCAGCAGCCCCGGGACAGAACTATTCTATGGCTACACCTTC
-	TRBJ1-5	-	TRBV5-8	CASSLGQFYSNQPQHF	TGTGCCAGCAGCTTGGGACAGTTTTATAGCAATCAGCCCCAGCATTTT
-	TRBJ2-7	-	TRBV6-5	CASRAYDEQYF	TGTGCCAGCAGAGCCTACGACGAGCAGTACTTC
-	TRBJ1-3	-	TRBV12-3/TRBV12-4	CASDKFGNTIYF	TGTGCCAGTGACAAATTTGGAAACACCATATATTTT
TRBD1	TRBJ2-7	-	TRBV20-1	CSPGQAYEQYF	TGCAGTCCTGGACAGGCCTACGAGCAGTACTTC
TRBD2	TRBJ2-3	once	TRBV7-7	CASSQGLADTDTQYF	TGTGCTAGCAGCCAAGGACTAGCGGACACAGATACGCAGTATTTT
-	TRBJ1-6	once	TRBV5-4	CASVSQGTNSPLHF	TGTGCCAGCGTATCTCAGGGGACGAATTCACCCCTCCACTTT
TRBD2	TRBJ2-3	-	TRBV19	CASSDPGTRASDTQYF	TGTGCCAGTAGCGACCCCGGGACTAGAGCTTCAGATACGCAGTATTTT
TRBD2	TRBJ2-1	-	TRBV7-2	CASSLLAVVNEQFF	TGTGCCAGCAGCTTACTAGCGGTTGTCAATGAGCAGTTCTTC
-	TRBJ1-2	-	TRBV6-6	CASSRGSAGAGYGYTF	TGTGCCAGCAGTCGAGGTTCCGCAGGGGCTGGGTATGGCTACACCTTC
-	TRBJ1-2	-	TRBV5-6	CASSLSRGGYGYTF	TGTGCCAGCAGCTTGAGTCGGGGAGGCTATGGCTACACCTTC
-	TRBJ1-2	-	TRBV3-1/TRBV3-2	CASSQDGGKGGYTF	TGTGCCAGCAGCCAAGACGGGGGGAAAGGCGGCTACACCTTC
TRBD1	TRBJ2-1	-	TRBV7-6	CASSLVGTGGYNEQFF	TGTGCCAGCAGCTTAGTAGGGACAGGGGGCTACAATGAGCAGTTCTTC
TRBD1	TRBJ1-2	-	TRBV2	CASNLGQGSGYTF	TGTGCCAGCAATCTGGGACAGGGGAGCGGCTACACCTTC
-	TRBJ1-1	-	TRBV28	CASSFRIEAFF	TGTGCCAGCAGTTTCAGAATTGAAGCTTTCTTT
-	TRBJ1-1	once	TRBV28	CASSPISQQASRRMNTEAFF	TGTGCCAGCAGTCCGATATCCCAACAGGCCTCCCGACGGATGAACACTGAAGCTTTCTTT
TRBD2	TRBJ2-5	once	TRBV15	CATSKGLAASRETQYF	TGTGCCACCAGCAAGGGACTAGCGGCCAGTCGAGAGACCCAGTACTTC
-	TRBJ1-1	-	TRBV7-9	CASSLDQVNTEAFF	TGTGCCAGCAGCTTAGACCAGGTGAACACTGAAGCTTTCTTT
-	TRBJ1-2	-	TRBV27	CASSLSGREIHGYTF	TGTGCCAGCAGTTTATCTGGCAGGGAAATCCATGGCTACACCTTC
TRBD2	TRBJ2-3	-	TRBV5-6	CASSPLAGVTDTQYF	TGTGCCAGCAGCCCGCTCGCGGGGGTTACAGATACGCAGTATTTT
-	TRBJ2-7	-	TRBV5-1	CASSLASAGGVHEQYF	TGCGCCAGCAGCTTGGCTTCGGCAGGAGGCGTCCACGAGCAGTACTTC
TRBD1	TRBJ1-6	-	TRBV6-5	CASSYSWTGGGSPLHF	TGTGCCAGCAGTTACTCATGGACAGGGGGCGGGTCACCCCTCCACTTT
TRBD2	TRBJ2-7	-	TRBV11-2	CASSKLAGGDYEQYF	TGTGCCAGCAGCAAGCTAGCGGGAGGCGACTACGAGCAGTACTTC
-	TRBJ1-3	-	TRBV2	CASSEQRSGNTIYF	TGTGCCAGCAGTGAACAGCGCTCTGGAAACACCATATATTTT
TRBD1	TRBJ2-1	-	TRBV4-1	CASSAYERDRGRNEQFF	TGCGCCAGCAGCGCTTACGAACGGGACAGGGGGCGCAATGAGCAGTTCTTC
-	TRBJ1-2	-	TRBV5-1	CASSLTADRPYGYTF	TGCGCCAGCAGCTTGACCGCAGACAGACCCTATGGCTACACCTTC
-	TRBJ2-6	-	TRBV19	CASSLNSAGANVLTF	TGTGCCAGTAGCCTAAACAGTGCTGGGGCCAACGTCCTGACTTTC
TRBD1	TRBJ2-3	-	TRBV5-1	CASSPGQTDTQYF	TGCGCCAGCAGCCCGGGACAGACAGATACGCAGTATTTT
TRBD1	TRBJ2-1	-	TRBV6-5	CASTTTQGAGFF	TGTGCCAGCACCACGACCCAGGGGGCGGGGTTCTTC
TRBD1	TRBJ1-2	-	TRBV9	CASSAPQGAGNYGYTF	TGTGCCAGCAGCGCCCCCCAGGGGGCCGGTAACTATGGCTACACCTTC
-	TRBJ1-4	-	TRBV19	CASSTMDRSNEKLFF	TGTGCCAGTAGTACAATGGACAGATCGAATGAAAAACTGTTTTTT
-	TRBJ1-6	-	TRBV21-1	CASSKVGQGNSPLHF	-
TRBD2	TRBJ2-1	-	TRBV7-2	CASSLGLAGGLDEQFF	TGTGCCAGCAGCTTAGGACTAGCGGGGGGGCTAGATGAGCAGTTCTTC
-	TRBJ2-1	-	TRBV12-3/TRBV12-4	CASSLRGEQFF	TGTGCCAGCAGTTTACGGGGAGAGCAGTTCTTC
TRBD1	TRBJ1-1	-	TRBV19	CASSISGQGTPEAFF	TGTGCCAGTAGTATAAGCGGACAGGGAACACCTGAAGCTTTCTTT
-	TRBJ2-5	-	TRBV5-1	CASSLRVTQYF	TGCGCCAGCAGCTTAAGAGTGACCCAGTACTTC
-	TRBJ1-1	-	TRBV21-1	CASSNGGQVATEAFF	TGTGCCAGCAGCAACGGGGGACAGGTGGCCACTGAAGCTTTCTTT
-	TRBJ1-3	-	TRBV29-1	CSVVGQGISGNTIYF	TGCAGCGTTGTTGGTCAGGGGATATCTGGAAACACCATATATTTT
-	TRBJ1-2	-	TRBV6-5	CASSHLGAWGYTF	TGTGCCAGCAGTCACTTGGGGGCGTGGGGCTACACCTTC
TRBD2	TRBJ2-3	-	TRBV5-1	CASSAASGGGTDTQYF	TGCGCCAGCAGCGCAGCTAGCGGGGGCGGCACAGATACGCAGTATTTT
TRBD2	TRBJ2-5	-	TRBV5-4	CASSLGGGGIRETQYF	TGTGCCAGCAGCTTGGGGGGCGGGGGAATACGAGAGACCCAGTACTTC
-	TRBJ2-7	-	TRBV4-1	CASSQEIDTLSYEQYF	TGCGCCAGCAGCCAAGAAATCGACACCCTATCCTACGAGCAGTACTTC
-	TRBJ1-5	-	TRBV7-2	CASSLGRTISNQPQHF	TGTGCCAGCAGCTTAGGAAGGACAATTAGCAATCAGCCCCAGCATTTT